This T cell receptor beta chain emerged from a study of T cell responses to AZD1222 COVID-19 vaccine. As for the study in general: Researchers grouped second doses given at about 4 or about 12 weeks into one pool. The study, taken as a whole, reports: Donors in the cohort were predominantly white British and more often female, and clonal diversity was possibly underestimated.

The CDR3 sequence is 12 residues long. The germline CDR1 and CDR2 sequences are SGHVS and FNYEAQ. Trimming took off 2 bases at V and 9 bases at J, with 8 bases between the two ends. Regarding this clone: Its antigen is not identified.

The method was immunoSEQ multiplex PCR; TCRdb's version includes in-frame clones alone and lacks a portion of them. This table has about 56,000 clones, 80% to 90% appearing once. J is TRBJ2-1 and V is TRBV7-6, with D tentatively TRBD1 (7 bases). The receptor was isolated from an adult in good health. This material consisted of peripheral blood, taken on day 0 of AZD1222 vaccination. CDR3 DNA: TGTGCCAGCAGCTTACAGGGGGGTGAGCAGTTCTTC. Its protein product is CASSLQGGEQFF.